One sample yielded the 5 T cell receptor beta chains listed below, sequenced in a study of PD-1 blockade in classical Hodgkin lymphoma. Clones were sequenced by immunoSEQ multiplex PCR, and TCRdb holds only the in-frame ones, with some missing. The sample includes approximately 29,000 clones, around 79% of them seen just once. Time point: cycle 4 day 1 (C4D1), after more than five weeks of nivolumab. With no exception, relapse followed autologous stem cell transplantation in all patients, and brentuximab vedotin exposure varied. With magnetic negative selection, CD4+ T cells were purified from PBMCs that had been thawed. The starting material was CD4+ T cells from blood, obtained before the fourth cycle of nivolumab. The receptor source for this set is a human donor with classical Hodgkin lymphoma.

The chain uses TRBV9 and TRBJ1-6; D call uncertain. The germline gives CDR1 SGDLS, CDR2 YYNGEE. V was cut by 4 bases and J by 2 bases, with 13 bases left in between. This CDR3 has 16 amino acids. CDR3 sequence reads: CASSPRLAPYNSPLHF. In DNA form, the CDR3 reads TGTGCCAGCAGCCCGCGACTGGCTCCCTATAATTCACCCCTCCACTTT.

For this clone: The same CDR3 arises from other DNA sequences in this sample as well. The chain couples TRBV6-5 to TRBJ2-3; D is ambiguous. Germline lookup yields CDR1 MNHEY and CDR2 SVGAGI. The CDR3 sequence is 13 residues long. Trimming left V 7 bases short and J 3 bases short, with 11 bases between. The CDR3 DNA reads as TGTGCCAGCAAGCCCCCCCTGACAGATACGCAGTATTTT. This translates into CASKPPLTDTQYF.

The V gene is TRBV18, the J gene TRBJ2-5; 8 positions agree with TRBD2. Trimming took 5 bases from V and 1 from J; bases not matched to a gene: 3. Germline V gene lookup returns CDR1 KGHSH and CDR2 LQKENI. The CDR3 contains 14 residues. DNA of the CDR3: TGTGCCAGCTCAGTTAGCGGGATCCAAGAGACCCAGTACTTC. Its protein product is CASSVSGIQETQYF.

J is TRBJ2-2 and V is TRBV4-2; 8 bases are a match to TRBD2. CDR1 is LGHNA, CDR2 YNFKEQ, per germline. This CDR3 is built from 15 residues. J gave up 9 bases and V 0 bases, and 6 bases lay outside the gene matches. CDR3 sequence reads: CASSQDSGRKRELFF. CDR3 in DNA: TGTGCCAGCAGCCAAGACAGCGGGAGAAAGAGGGAGCTGTTTTTT.

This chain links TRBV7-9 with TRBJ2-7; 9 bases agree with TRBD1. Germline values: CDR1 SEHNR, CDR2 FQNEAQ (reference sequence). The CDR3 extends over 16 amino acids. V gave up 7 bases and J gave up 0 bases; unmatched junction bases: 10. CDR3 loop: CASTSGTGWDSYEQYF. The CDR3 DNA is TGTGCCAGCACCTCTGGGACAGGGTGGGACTCCTACGAGCAGTACTTC. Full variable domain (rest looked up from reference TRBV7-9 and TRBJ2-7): DTGVSQNPRHKITKRGQNVTFRCDPISEHNRLYWYRQTLGQGPEFLTYFQNEAQLEKSRLLSDRFSAERPKGSFSTLEIQRTEQGDSAMYLCASTSGTGWDSYEQYFGPGTRLTVT.